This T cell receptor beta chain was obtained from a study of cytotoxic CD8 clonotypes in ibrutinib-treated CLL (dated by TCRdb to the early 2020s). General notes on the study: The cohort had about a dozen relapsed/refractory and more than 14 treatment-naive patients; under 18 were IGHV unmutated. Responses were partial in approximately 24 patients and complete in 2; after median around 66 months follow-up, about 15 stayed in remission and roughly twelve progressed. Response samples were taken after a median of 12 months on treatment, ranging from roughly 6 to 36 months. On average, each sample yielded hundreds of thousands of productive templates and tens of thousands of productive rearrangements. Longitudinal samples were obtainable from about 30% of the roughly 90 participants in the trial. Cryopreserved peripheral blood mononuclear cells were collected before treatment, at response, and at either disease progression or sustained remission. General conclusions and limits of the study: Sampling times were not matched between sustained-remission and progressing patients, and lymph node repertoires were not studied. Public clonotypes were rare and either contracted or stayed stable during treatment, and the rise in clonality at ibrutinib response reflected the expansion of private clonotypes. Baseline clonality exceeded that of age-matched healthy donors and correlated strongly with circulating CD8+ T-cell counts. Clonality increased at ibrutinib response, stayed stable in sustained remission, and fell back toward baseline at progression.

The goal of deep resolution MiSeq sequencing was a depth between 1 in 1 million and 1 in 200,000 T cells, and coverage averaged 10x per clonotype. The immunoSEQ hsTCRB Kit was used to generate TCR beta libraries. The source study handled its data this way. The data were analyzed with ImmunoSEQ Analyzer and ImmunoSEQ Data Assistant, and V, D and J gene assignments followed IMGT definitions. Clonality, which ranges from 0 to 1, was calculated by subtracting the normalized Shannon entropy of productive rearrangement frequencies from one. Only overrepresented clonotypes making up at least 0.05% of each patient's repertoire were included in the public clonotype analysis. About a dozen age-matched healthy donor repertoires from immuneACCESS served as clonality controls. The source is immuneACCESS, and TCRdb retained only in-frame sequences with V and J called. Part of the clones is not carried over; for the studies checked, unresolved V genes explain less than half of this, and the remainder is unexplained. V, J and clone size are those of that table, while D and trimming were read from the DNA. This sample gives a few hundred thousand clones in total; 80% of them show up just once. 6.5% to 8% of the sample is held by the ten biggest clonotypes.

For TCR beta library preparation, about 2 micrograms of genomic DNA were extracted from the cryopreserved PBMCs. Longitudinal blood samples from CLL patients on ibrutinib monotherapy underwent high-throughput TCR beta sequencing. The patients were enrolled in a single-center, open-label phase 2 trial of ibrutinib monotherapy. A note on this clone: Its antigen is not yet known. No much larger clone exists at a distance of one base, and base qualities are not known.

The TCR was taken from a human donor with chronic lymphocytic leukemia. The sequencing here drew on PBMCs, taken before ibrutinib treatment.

The CDR3 protein: CASSPVLARDTQYF. The nucleotide sequence reads as follows: TGTGCCAGCAGCCCAGTCCTAGCTCGAGATACGCAGTATTTT. The chain couples TRBV7-2 to TRBJ2-3, with TRBD2 tentatively as D gene (5 bases match). The cysteine opens and the phenylalanine closes a CDR3 of 14 amino acids. Here the CDR3 DNA is all that survives: 42 bases in frame from base 1. The trim is 5 bases for V and 5 bases for J, with a gap of 14 bases between the germline ends. The germline V gene specifies SGHTA as CDR1 and FQGNSA as CDR2.